The 2 T cell receptor beta chains below come from one sample, sequenced in a study of metastatic and nonmetastatic thyroid tumors (dated by TCRdb to 2019 to 2021). Libraries were made using PCR. Reads for this sample came from an Illumina HiSeq 4000. The public reads were run again by TCRdb, first through fastp at Q25 and then through MiXCR, and only productive beta chains were kept. Present in this sample are tens of thousands of clones, over 15% of which were seen just once. The top ten clonotypes cover about 10% of the sample. No treatment had been received by any patient before thyroid surgery. The specimen sequenced was blood. The receptors were sampled from a female donor with papillary thyroid cancer or a benign thyroid nodule (not recorded which). Some clones in this sample may be carry-over from other donors' samples.

The table lists this clone with a few counts. V usage is TRBV5-4 and J usage is TRBJ1-1; no definite D call. The CDR3 contains 14 residues. Trimming pared 0 bases from V and 1 base from J, leaving 7 bases between. The germline V gene encodes CDR1 SGHNT and CDR2 YYREEE (reference sequence). In nucleotides, the CDR3 is TGTGCCAGCAGCTTGGGGGAGGCGAACACTGAAGCTTTCTTT. Its translation is CASSLGEANTEAFF.

The chain recombines TRBV30 with TRBJ1-1; no firm D call. The germline V and J ends were trimmed by 3 bases and 3 bases, with 5 bases remaining between them. CDR1 and CDR2 (germline): GTSNPN, SVGIG (reference sequence). The CDR3 is 11 amino acids. For the CDR3, the DNA is TGTGCCTGGAGGGATTACACTGAAGCTTTCTTT. As protein: CAWRDYTEAFF. The full variable domain, with the rest looked up from reference TRBV30 and TRBJ1-1, is SQTIHQWPATLVQPVGSPLSLECTVEGTSNPNLYWYRQAAGRGLQLLFYSVGIGQISSEVPQNLSASRPQDRQFILSSKKLLLSDSGFYLCAWRDYTEAFFGQGTRLTVV.